This T cell receptor (beta chain) originates from a study of blood T cell repertoires in COVID-19. Looking at the study overall: Some COVID-19 samples were acute and others convalescent; all came from the United States, Italy and Spain. PBMCs, B-cell-depleted T cells, or T cells were the source of the cDNA or gDNA that made up the material.

This clone appeared a single time. Germline CDR1 MDHEN, CDR2 SYDVKM. This CDR3 spans 16 amino acids. V lost 6 bases and J lost 0, with 18 bases in between. Per the original methods: Researchers report that nucleated cell counts were estimated from reference gene primer amplification. TCRdb's table, derived via immunoSEQ multiplex PCR, lists solely in-frame clones and lacks some. D and trimming were read from the DNA, whereas the V and J calls and clone size are those reported in that table. The sample has about 440,000 clones; 80% to 90% are singletons. The chain uses TRBV28 and TRBJ2-7; TRBD2 might be the D (5 bases). Material for sequencing was peripheral blood. The source is a woman in her twenties or thirties with acute or convalescent COVID-19. The CDR3 DNA follows: TGTGCCAGCAGCAAGGTCCCACGGGAAATCTCCTACGAGCAGTACTTC. Translating it yields CASSKVPREISYEQYF.